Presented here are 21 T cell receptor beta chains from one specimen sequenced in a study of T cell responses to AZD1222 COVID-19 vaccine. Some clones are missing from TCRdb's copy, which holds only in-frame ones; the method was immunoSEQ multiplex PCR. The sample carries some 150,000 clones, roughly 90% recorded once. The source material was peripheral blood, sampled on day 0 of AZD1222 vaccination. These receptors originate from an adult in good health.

This chain's CDR3 is CSVNPLLETDEQFF. The CDR3 region has the DNA TGCAGCGTCAACCCCCTACTAGAAACCGATGAGCAGTTCTTC. The chain joins TRBV29-1 to TRBJ2-1, with D possibly being TRBD2 (5 bases). V was trimmed by 6 bases and J by 8 bases, leaving 20 bases between them. This CDR3 region has 14 residues. Germline loops: CDR1 SQVTM, CDR2 ANQGSEA.

The CDR3 sequence is CASRDSGNEQYF. CDR3 DNA sequence: TGTGCCAGCAGGGACAGCGGCAACGAGCAGTACTTC. This chain joins TRBV12-3 or TRBV12-4 and TRBJ2-7, with a possible D match to TRBD1 (6 bases). V lost 6 bases and J 5 bases, leaving 11 bases between the germline ends. This CDR3 has 12 amino acids.

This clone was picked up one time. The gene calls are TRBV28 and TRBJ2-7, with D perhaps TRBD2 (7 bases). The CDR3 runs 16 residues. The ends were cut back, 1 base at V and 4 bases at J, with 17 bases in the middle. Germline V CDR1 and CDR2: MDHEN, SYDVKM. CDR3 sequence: CASSLFGGRSGYEQYF. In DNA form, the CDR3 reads TGTGCCAGCAGTTTATTCGGGGGGCGTTCAGGGTACGAGCAGTACTTC.

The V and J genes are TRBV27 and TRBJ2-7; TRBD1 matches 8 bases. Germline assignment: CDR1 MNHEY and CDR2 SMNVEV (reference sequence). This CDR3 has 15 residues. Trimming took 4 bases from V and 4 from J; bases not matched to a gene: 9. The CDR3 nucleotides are TGTGCCAGCAGTTCCCACCAGGGGGCGCGTTACGAGCAGTACTTC. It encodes CASSSHQGARYEQYF.

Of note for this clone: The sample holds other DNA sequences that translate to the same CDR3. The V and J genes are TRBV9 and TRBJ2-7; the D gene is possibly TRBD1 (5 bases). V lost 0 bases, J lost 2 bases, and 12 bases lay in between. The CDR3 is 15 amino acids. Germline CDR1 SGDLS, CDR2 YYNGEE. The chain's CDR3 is CASSVEGQGAYEQYF. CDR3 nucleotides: TGTGCCAGCAGCGTAGAAGGGCAGGGCGCCTACGAGCAGTACTTC.

CDR3 protein: CASSPRTGDNSPLHF. CDR3 bases: TGTGCCAGCTCACCTCGGACAGGGGACAATTCACCCCTCCACTTT. The rearrangement links TRBV18 to TRBJ1-6; 9 nucleotides line up with TRBD1. With V trimmed by 3 bases and J by 7 bases, 4 bases remained unmatched. The germline gives CDR1 KGHSH, CDR2 LQKENI. The CDR3 contains 15 residues.

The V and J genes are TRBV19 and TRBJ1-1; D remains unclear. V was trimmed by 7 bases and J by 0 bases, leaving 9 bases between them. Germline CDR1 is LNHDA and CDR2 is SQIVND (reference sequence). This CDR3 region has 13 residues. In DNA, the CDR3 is TGTGCCAGTAATCCAGCTTTGAACACTGAAGCTTTCTTT. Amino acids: CASNPALNTEAFF.

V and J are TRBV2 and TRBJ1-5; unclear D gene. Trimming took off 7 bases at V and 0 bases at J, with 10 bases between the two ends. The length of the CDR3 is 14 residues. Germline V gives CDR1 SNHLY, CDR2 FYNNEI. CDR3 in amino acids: CASNDGNSNQPQHF. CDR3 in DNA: TGTGCCAGCAACGACGGTAATAGCAATCAGCCCCAGCATTTT.

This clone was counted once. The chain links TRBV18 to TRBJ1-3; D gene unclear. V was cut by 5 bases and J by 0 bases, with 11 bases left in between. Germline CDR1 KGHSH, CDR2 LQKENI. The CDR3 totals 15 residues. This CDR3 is CASSTTRSSGNTIYF. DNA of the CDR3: TGTGCCAGCTCAACGACGAGAAGCTCTGGAAACACCATATATTTT.

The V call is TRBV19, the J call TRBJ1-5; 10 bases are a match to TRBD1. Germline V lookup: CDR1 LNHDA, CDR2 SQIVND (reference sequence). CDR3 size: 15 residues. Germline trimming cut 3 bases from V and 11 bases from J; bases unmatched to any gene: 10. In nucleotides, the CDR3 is TGTGCCAGTAGTATGGGGGACAGGGGCCTCAAATCCCAGCATTTT. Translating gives CASSMGDRGLKSQHF.

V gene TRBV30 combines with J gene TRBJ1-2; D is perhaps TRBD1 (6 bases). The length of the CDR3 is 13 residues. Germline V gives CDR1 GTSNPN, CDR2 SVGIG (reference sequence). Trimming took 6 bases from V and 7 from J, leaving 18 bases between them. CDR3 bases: TGTGCCTGCCACAAGTCGGGGGGCTTTGGCTACACCTTC. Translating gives CACHKSGGFGYTF.

The CDR3 spells CASSGTGVREQYF. DNA for the CDR3: TGTGCCAGTTCCGGGACAGGGGTTCGAGAGCAGTACTTC. The rearrangement links TRBV19 to TRBJ2-7, with 10 bases identical to TRBD1. In germline, CDR1 is LNHDA, CDR2 SQIVND (reference sequence). V shed 8 bases, J shed 7 bases, and the junction held 8 bases outside the gene matches. The length of the CDR3 is 13 residues.

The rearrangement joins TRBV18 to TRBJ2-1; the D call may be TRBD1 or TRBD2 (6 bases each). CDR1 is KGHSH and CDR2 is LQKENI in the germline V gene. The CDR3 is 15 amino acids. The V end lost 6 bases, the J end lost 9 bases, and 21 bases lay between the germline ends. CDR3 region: CASSPMGGPAPEQFF. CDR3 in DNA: TGTGCCAGCTCCCCAATGGGGGGCCCGGCCCCTGAGCAGTTCTTC.

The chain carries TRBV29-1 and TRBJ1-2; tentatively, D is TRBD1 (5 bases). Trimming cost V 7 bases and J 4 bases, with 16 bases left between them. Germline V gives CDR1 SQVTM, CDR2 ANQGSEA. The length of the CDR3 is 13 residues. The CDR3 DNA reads TGCAGCGCCGGGACGGGGGTCACCTATGGCTACACCTTC. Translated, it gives CSAGTGVTYGYTF.

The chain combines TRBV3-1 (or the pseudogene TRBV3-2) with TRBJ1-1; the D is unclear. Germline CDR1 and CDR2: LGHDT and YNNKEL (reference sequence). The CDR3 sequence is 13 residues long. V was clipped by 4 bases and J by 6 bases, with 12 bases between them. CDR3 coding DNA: TGTGCCAGCAGCCCAACTAGTGGTGCTGAAGCTTTCTTT. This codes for CASSPTSGAEAFF.

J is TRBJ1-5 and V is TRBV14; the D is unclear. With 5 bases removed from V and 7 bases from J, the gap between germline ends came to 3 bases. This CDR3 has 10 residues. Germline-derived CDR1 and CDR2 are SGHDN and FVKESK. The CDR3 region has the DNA TGTGCCAGCAGCAGGCAGCCCCAGCATTTT. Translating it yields CASSRQPQHF.

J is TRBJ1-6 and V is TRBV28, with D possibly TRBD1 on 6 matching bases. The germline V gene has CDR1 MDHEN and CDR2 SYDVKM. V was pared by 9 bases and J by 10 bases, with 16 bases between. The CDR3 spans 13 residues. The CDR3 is CASGTGRKSPLHF. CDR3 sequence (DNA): TGTGCCAGTGGAACAGGGAGGAAGTCACCCCTCCACTTT.

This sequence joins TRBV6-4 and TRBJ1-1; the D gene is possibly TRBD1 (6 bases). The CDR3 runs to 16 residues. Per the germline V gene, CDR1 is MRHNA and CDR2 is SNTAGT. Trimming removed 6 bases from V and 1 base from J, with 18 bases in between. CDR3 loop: CASREGTIATNTEAFF. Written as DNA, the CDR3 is TGTGCCAGCAGAGAGGGGACAATCGCGACGAACACTGAAGCTTTCTTT.

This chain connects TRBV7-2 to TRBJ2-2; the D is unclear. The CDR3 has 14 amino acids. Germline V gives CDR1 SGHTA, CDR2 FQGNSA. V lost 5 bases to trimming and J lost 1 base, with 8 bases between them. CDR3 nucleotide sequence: TGTGCCAGCAGCCCCTGGTTGAACACCGGGGAGCTGTTTTTT. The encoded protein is CASSPWLNTGELFF.

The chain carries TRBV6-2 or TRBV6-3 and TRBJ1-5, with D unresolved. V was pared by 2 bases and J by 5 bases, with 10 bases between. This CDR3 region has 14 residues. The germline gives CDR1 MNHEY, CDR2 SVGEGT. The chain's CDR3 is CASSYRASHQPQHF. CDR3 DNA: TGTGCCAGCAGTTACCGCGCATCACATCAGCCCCAGCATTTT.

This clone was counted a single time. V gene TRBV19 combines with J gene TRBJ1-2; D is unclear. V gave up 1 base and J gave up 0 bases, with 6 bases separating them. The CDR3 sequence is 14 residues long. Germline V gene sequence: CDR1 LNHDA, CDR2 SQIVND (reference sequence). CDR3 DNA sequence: TGTGCCAGTAGTATAGGGGCGACTAACTATGGCTACACCTTC. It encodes CASSIGATNYGYTF. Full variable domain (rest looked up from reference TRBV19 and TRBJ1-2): DGGITQSPKYLFRKEGQNVTLSCEQNLNHDAMYWYRQDPGQGLRLIYYSQIVNDFQKGDIAEGYSVSREKKESFPLTVTSAQKNPTAFYLCASSIGATNYGYTFGSGTRLTVV.